The 18 T cell receptor beta chains below were found in one sample sequenced in a study of blood T cells in healthy people across ages. Using a J-beta primer mix together with a sample-barcoded 5' primer, a second PCR was run for about 6 to 11 cycles. Each CDR3 protein gets one entry after TCRdb re-called the 5' RACE reads with MiXCR. The sample includes 700,000 to 800,000 distinct CDR3 sequences, roughly 44% of them seen just once. Sequenced sample: blood. These TCRs come from a woman aged 55-70 years in good health.

Points on this clonotype: A single base separates this from a much larger clone, so it may be a read error. The CDR3 protein is CASTIIQVGEQYF. Written as DNA, the CDR3 is TGTGCCAGCACCATCATACAGGTGGGCGAGCAGTACTTC. This rearrangement joins TRBV6-6 to TRBJ2-4, with TRBD1 as a possible D gene (5 bases). The closer fit of TRBJ2-7 to the DNA end suggests the J call may be wrong. Germline V lookup: CDR1 MNHNY, CDR2 SVGAGI (reference sequence). This CDR3 is 13 amino acids long.

This clonotype occurred many times. The gene calls are TRBV4-2 and TRBJ2-1, with a weak D call TRBD2 (6 bases). The germline CDR1 and CDR2 sequences are LGHNA and YNFKEQ. The CDR3 totals 15 residues. Trimming shortened V by 2 bases and J by 13 bases, and 21 bases separated the two germline ends. CDR3 amino acids: CASSQLKAGLADQFF. DNA for the CDR3: TGTGCCAGCAGCCAACTAAAAGCGGGTCTGGCGGATCAGTTCTTC.

This clonotype has only one observation. The chain employs TRBV20-1 and TRBJ2-2; D gene uncertain. This CDR3 is built from 14 residues. Germline V gives CDR1 DFQATT, CDR2 SNEGSKA (reference sequence). V lost 3 bases to trimming and J lost 2 bases, with 10 bases between them. DNA for the CDR3: TGCAGTGCTAGGCCCGGTATAAACACCGGGGAGCTGTTTTTT. As protein: CSARPGINTGELFF.

The chain links TRBV10-2 to TRBJ2-3; 10 bases align to TRBD2. CDR1 and CDR2 (germline): WSHSY, SAAADI. With V trimmed by 4 bases and J by 1 base, 5 bases remained unmatched. The CDR3 loop spans 16 amino acids. As DNA, the CDR3 is TGCGCCAGCAGTGCCTTAGCGGGGGGCCGCACAGATACGCAGTATTTT. Translation: CASSALAGGRTDTQYF.

This clonotype has at least ten counts. The chain recombines TRBV7-2 with TRBJ2-1, with TRBD1 identical over 9 bases. Per germline, CDR1 SGHTA and CDR2 FQGNSA. The CDR3 is 16 amino acids. The junction had 12 bases not matched to a gene; V was cut back by 3 bases and J by 9 bases. The CDR3 bases are TGTGCCAGCAGCTTCAGGACAGGGGCCCCCGGGAGTGAGCAGTTCTTC. Its protein is CASSFRTGAPGSEQFF.

The rearrangement joins TRBV5-1 to TRBJ1-1, with a possible D match to TRBD1 (5 bases). This CDR3 comprises 16 residues. The V gene's germline CDR1 is SGHRS and CDR2 YFSETQ. Trimming cost V 4 bases and J 1 base, with 17 bases left between them. In nucleotides, the CDR3 is TGCGCCAGCAGCCCAGGGCTCGGGCTAACGAACACTGAAGCTTTCTTT. Its translation is CASSPGLGLTNTEAFF.

There are a few counts of this clonotype. The chain couples TRBV13 to TRBJ2-7; D gene ambiguous. Germline loops: CDR1 PRHDT, CDR2 FYEKMQ (reference sequence). V was trimmed by 3 bases and J by 5 bases, leaving 8 bases between them. CDR3 length equals 12 residues. CDR3 coding DNA: TGTGCCAGCAGCTTGCCATGGGACGAGCAGTACTTC. Residues: CASSLPWDEQYF.

V and J are TRBV12-3 or TRBV12-4 and TRBJ1-4, with D hard to call. The CDR3 contains 14 residues. Trimming removed 2 bases at V and 10 bases at J, with 14 bases between. CDR3 loop: CASSLKARRGKLFF. The CDR3, as DNA: TGTGCCAGCAGTTTAAAGGCACGGAGAGGAAAACTGTTTTTT.

The chain links TRBV9 to TRBJ2-1; the match to TRBD2 covers 14 bases. The germline gives CDR1 SGDLS, CDR2 YYNGEE. The CDR3 is 18 amino acids. J was trimmed by 2 bases and V by 2 bases; bases with no gene match: 6. CDR3 nucleotide sequence: TGTGCCAGCAGCGTGGCCGGGACTAGCGGGAGTACCTACAATGAGCAGTTCTTC. Protein: CASSVAGTSGSTYNEQFF.

In this sample, this clonotype turned up many times. This chain uses TRBV29-1 with TRBJ1-2; D is uncertain. The CDR3 covers 12 residues. Per the germline V gene, CDR1 is SQVTM and CDR2 is ANQGSEA. V lost 5 bases to trimming and J lost 0 bases, with 7 bases between them. The CDR3 spells CSVPGTNYGYTF. CDR3 DNA sequence: TGCAGCGTTCCGGGAACTAACTATGGCTACACCTTC.

On this clonotype itself: A read error may explain this, as a much larger clone is one base away. The J gene is TRBJ2-7, the V gene TRBV6-5; D uncertain. This CDR3 spans 13 amino acids. Germline V gene sequence: CDR1 MNHEY, CDR2 SVGAGI. V was shortened by 0 bases and J by 7 bases, with 10 bases between the two germline ends. The CDR3 loop is CASSYSVYNEQYF. CDR3 DNA sequence: TGTGCCAGCAGTTACTCGGTCTACAATGAGCAGTACTTC.

As for this clonotype: Just one base apart from a much larger clone, this may be a read error. The CDR3 DNA sequence: TGTGCCAGCAGTTTATTAGGGGGCACCGGGGAGCTGTTTTTT. This encodes CASSLLGGTGELFF. V is TRBV12-3 or TRBV12-4 and J is TRBJ2-2; D is possibly TRBD1 (6 bases). The CDR3 is 14 amino acids. V lost 2 bases and J lost 4, with 8 bases in between.

The J gene is TRBJ1-1, the V gene TRBV2; TRBD1 is a possible D gene (6 bases). Germline CDR1 SNHLY, CDR2 FYNNEI. This CDR3 has 13 residues. The V gene lost 6 bases and the J gene lost 1 base, with 9 bases spanning the gap. The CDR3 DNA reads as TGTGCCAGCAGACAGACAGGGAACACTGAAGCTTTCTTT. Translated, it gives CASRQTGNTEAFF.

The chain is built from TRBV2 and TRBJ1-1; the D gene is possibly TRBD1 (6 bases). The V and J ends lost 5 bases and 1 base respectively, with 14 bases between them. Germline CDR1 SNHLY, CDR2 FYNNEI. The CDR3 has 15 amino acids. The CDR3 DNA reads TGTGCCAGCAGTCACAGGGAATTGGCGAACACTGAAGCTTTCTTT. This encodes CASSHRELANTEAFF.

Remarks on this clonotype: The conserved final phenylalanine or tryptophan is absent from the CDR3, which likely points to a read error. The genes are TRBV5-1 and TRBJ1-2; a weak D match, TRBD1 (6 bases). Trimming cost V 0 bases and J 7 bases, with 13 bases left between them. Germline CDR1 SGHRS, CDR2 YFSETQ. This CDR3 spans 14 amino acids. The CDR3 here is CASSLDWGQTGYTI. In DNA, the CDR3 is TGCGCCAGCAGCTTGGATTGGGGGCAGACTGGCTACACCATC.

On this clonotype itself: A read error is possible here, since a much larger clone lies one base away. The gene calls are TRBV28 and TRBJ2-1; a weak D match, TRBD1 (7 bases). CDR1 is MDHEN, CDR2 SYDVKM, per germline. CDR3 length: 13 amino acids. CDR3 coding DNA: TGTGCCAGCAGTAGCAGGGGGGACAATGAGCGGTTCTTC. This codes for CASSSRGDNERFF.

The sample holds many counts of this clonotype. This chain connects TRBV2 to TRBJ1-5; D gene ambiguous. This CDR3 has 11 residues. The V and J ends lost 6 bases and 3 bases respectively, with 3 bases between them. The germline CDR1 and CDR2 sequences are SNHLY and FYNNEI. The CDR3 nucleotides are TGTGCCAGCAGCTCCAATCAGCCCCAGCATTTT. Translation gives CASSSNQPQHF.

J is TRBJ2-7 and V is TRBV4-2, with 8 bases that match TRBD2. Germline CDR1 and CDR2: LGHNA and YNFKEQ. Trimming at V came to 1 base and at J to 7 bases, leaving 6 bases not matched to a gene. This CDR3 has 14 residues. CDR3 in amino acids: CASSQVDGRGEQYF. The CDR3 DNA is TGTGCCAGCAGCCAAGTTGACGGGAGGGGTGAGCAGTACTTC.